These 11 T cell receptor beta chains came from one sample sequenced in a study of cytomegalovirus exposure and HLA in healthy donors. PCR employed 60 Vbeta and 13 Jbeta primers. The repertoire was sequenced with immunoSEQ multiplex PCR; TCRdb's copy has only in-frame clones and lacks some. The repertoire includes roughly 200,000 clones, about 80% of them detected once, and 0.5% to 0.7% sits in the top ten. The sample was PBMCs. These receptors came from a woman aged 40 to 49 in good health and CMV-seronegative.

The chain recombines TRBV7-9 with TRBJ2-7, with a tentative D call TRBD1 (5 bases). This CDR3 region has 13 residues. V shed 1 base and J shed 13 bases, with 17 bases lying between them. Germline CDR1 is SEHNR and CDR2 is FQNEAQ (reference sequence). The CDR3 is CASSLEGWQGRYF. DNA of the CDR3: TGTGCCAGCAGCTTAGAAGGGTGGCAGGGTCGTTACTTC.

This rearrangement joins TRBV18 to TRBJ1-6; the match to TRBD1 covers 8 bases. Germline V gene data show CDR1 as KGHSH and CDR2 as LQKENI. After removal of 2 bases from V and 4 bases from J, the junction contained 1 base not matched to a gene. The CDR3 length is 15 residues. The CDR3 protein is CASSPGTGYNSPLHF. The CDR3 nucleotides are TGTGCCAGCTCACCAGGGACAGGTTATAATTCACCCCTCCACTTT. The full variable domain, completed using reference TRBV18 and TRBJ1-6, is NAGVMQNPRHLVRRRGQEARLRCSPMKGHSHVYWYRQLPEEGLKFMVYLQKENIIDESGMPKERFSAEFPKEGPSILRIQQVVRGDSAAYFCASSPGTGYNSPLHFGNGTRLTVT.

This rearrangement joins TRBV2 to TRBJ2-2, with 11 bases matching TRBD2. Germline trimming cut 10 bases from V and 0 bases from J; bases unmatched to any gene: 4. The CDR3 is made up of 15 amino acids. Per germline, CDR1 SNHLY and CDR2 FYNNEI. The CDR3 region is CAIRLAGTNTGELFF. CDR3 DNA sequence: TGTGCCATCCGACTAGCGGGGACGAACACCGGGGAGCTGTTTTTT.

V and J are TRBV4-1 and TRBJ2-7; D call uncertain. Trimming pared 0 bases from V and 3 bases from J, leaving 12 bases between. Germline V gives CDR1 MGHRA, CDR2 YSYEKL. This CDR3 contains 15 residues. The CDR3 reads CASSQEVSVYYEQYF. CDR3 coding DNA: TGCGCCAGCAGCCAAGAAGTTTCGGTCTACTACGAGCAGTACTTC.

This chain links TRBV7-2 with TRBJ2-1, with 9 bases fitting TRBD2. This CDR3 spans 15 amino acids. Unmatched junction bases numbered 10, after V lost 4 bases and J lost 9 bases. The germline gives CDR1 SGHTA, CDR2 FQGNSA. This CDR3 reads CASSSQSGGPSEQFF. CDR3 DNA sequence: TGTGCCAGCAGCTCCCAAAGCGGGGGGCCGAGTGAGCAGTTCTTC.

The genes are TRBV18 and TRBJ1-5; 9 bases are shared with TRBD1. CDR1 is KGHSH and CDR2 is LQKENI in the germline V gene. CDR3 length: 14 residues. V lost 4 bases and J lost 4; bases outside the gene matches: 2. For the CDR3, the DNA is TGTGCCAGCTCACGGGACAGGGAAAATCAGCCCCAGCATTTT. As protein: CASSRDRENQPQHF.

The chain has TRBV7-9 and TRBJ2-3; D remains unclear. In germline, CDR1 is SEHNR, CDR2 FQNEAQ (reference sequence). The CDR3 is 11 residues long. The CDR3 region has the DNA TGTTCCGACGAGGATACAGATACGCAGTATTTT. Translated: CSDEDTDTQYF.

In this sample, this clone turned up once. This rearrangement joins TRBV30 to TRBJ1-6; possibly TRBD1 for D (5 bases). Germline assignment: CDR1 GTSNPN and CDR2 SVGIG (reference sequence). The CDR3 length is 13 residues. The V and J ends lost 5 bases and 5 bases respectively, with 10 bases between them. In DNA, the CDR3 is TGTGCCTGGGGGGCGGCGAATAATTCACCCCTCCACTTT. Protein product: CAWGAANNSPLHF.

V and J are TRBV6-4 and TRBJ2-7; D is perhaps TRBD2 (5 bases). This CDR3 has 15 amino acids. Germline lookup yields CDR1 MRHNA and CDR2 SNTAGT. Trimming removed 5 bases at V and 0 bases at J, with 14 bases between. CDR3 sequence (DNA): TGTGCCAGCAGTCCCTCGCCGGGGAGCTCCTACGAGCAGTACTTC. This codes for CASSPSPGSSYEQYF.

The CDR3 bases are TGTGCCAGCAGGCTTTTGGAGGGGGCGAGAGCTTTCTTT. As protein: CASRLLEGARAFF. The chain uses TRBV7-9 and TRBJ1-1; 7 nucleotides match TRBD1. The CDR3 totals 13 residues. CDR1 is SEHNR and CDR2 is FQNEAQ in the germline V gene (reference sequence). Trimming cost V 6 bases and J 10 bases; bases outside gene matches: 11.

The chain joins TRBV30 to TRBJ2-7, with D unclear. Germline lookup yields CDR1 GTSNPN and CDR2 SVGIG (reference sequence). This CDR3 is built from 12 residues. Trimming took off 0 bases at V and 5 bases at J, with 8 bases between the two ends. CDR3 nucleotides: TGTGCCTGGAGTGTATTGGGCCACGAGCAGTACTTC. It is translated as CAWSVLGHEQYF.